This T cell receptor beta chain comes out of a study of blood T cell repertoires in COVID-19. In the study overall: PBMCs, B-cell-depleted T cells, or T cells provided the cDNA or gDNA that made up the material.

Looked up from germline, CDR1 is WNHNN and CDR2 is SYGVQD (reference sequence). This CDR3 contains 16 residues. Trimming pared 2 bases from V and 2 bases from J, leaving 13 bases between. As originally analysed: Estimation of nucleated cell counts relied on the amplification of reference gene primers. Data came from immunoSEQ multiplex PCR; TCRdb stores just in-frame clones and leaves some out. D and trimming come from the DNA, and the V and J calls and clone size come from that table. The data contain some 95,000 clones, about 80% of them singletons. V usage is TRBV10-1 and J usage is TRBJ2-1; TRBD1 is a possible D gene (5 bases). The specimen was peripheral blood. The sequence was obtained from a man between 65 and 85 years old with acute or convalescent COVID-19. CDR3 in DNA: TGCGCCAGCAGTGAGAGGCAGGGTATGACCTACAATGAGCAGTTCTTC. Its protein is CASSERQGMTYNEQFF.